The clone carrying this T cell receptor (beta chain) was observed many times. The target antigen is unknown. This entry comes from a study of neurological immune-mediated disorders. TCRdb reanalysed the 5' RACE reads using MiXCR and keeps one entry per CDR3 protein. The data show 50,000 to 70,000 distinct CDR3 sequences, nearly 3.5% seen once. Findings and caveats of the study: Phylogenetically, 18 of 34 multiple sclerosis patients' repertoires fell into one related-CDR3 cluster, a possible signature.

This sequence originates from a man between 40 and 49 years old with multiple sclerosis. The sample comprised PBMCs.

CDR3 region: CASSEAQLGTLTEAFF. DNA of the CDR3: TGTGCCAGCAGTGAAGCGCAGTTGGGGACCCTCACTGAAGCTTTCTTT. V gene TRBV2 combines with J gene TRBJ1-1; maybe TRBD1 (5 bases). In germline, CDR1 is SNHLY, CDR2 FYNNEI. Trimming removed 0 bases at V and 4 bases at J, with 15 bases between. This CDR3 has 16 residues.